These T cell receptor beta chains were read from a single sample in a study of control samples from healthy donors and cancer patients. The assay was immunoSEQ multiplex PCR, and TCRdb's table has in-frame clones only and misses some. The sample lists 75,000 to 90,000 clones; more than 75% were seen once. Sequencing input: blood. The receptors were sampled from a middle-aged woman in good health. The CDR3 runs from the conserved cysteine through the conserved F or W. A D gene is named only where the DNA matches it firmly. Clone size is shown for a subset of rows, as once, few, many or a class of expanded clone.

16	-	TRBV27	TRBJ1-1	-	TGTGCCAGCAGTTTATATGGGGGCCCTGGGGGGACTGAAGCTTTCTTT	CASSLYGGPGGTEAFF
14	-	TRBV2	TRBJ2-5	-	TGTGCCAGCAGTGAGAACGGGGGAATGGAGACCCAGTACTTC	CASSENGGMETQYF
15	-	TRBV9	TRBJ1-2	-	TGTGCCAGCAGCGTAGAGGCCAGGGCCGAGTATGGCTACACCTTC	CASSVEARAEYGYTF
18	many	TRBV4-1	TRBJ2-6	TRBD1	TGCGCCAGCAGCCAAGTTTTGGACAGGGGGCCTGGGGCCAACGTCCTGACTTTC	CASSQVLDRGPGANVLTF
11	-	TRBV30	TRBJ1-1	-	TGTGCCTGGAGTTGGCAGGGTGAAGCTTTCTTT	CAWSWQGEAFF
14	-	TRBV2	TRBJ2-1	-	TGTGCCAGCACACAGTGGACTACTTACAATGAGCAGTTCTTC	CASTQWTTYNEQFF
15	-	TRBV5-1	TRBJ1-1	TRBD1	TGCGCCAGCAGCTCGGGGACAGGGGGCAAGACTGAAGCTTTCTTT	CASSSGTGGKTEAFF
16	-	TRBV7-9	TRBJ1-3	-	TGTGCCAGCAGCTTAGGCAGCATTAGCTCTGGAAACACCATATATTTT	CASSLGSISSGNTIYF
16	-	TRBV29-1	TRBJ1-2	TRBD1	TGCAGCGTTGCGGGCCAAACAGGGGGGATGGCCTATGGCTACACCTTC	CSVAGQTGGMAYGYTF
17	once	TRBV25-1	TRBJ2-1	-	TGTGCCAGCAGTGAAACACAACGGGGGGCCACCTACAATGAGCAGTTCTTC	CASSETQRGATYNEQFF
14	-	TRBV6-5	TRBJ2-3	TRBD1	TGTGCCAGCGGGGACAGGGGGCGTGGAGATACGCAGTATTTT	CASGDRGRGDTQYF
13	-	TRBV3-1/TRBV3-2	TRBJ2-7	-	TGTGCCAGCAGCCAAGATCTGGGTGGCGAGCAGTACTTC	CASSQDLGGEQYF
15	once	TRBV7-2	TRBJ1-3	TRBD1	TGTGCCAGCAGCCGGACAGGAGACTCTGGAAACACCATATATTTT	CASSRTGDSGNTIYF
15	-	TRBV5-1	TRBJ1-2	TRBD1	TGCGCCAGCAGCCCTGGACAGGAAATTTCATGGGGCTACACCTTC	CASSPGQEISWGYTF
12	-	TRBV18	TRBJ1-1	TRBD1	TGTGCCAGCTCTTCGACAGGGGCTGAAGCTTTCTTT	CASSSTGAEAFF
14	-	TRBV5-1	TRBJ1-4	TRBD1	TGCGCCAGCGGGACAGGGGGAGCAGGTGAAAAACTGTTTTTT	CASGTGGAGEKLFF
12	-	TRBV21-1	TRBJ1-2	-	TGTGCCAGCCGAGGACAGGGAAATGGCTACACCTTC	CASRGQGNGYTF
12	-	TRBV30	TRBJ1-1	TRBD1	TGTGCCTGGGGGGACAGTCAGACTGAAGCTTTCTTT	CAWGDSQTEAFF